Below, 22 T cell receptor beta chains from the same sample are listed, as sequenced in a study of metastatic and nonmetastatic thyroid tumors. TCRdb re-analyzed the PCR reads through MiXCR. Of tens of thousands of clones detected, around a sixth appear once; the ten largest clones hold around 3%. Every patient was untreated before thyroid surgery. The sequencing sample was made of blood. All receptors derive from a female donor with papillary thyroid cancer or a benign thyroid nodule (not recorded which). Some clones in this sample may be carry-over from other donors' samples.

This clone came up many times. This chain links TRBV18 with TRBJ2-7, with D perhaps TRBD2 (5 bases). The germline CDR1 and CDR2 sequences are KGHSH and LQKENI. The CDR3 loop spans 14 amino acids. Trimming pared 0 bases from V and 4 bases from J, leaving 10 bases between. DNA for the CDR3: TGTGCCAGCTCACCACCCAGCGGCAATTACGAGCAGTACTTC. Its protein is CASSPPSGNYEQYF. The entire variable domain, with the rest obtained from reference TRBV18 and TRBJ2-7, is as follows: NAGVMQNPRHLVRRRGQEARLRCSPMKGHSHVYWYRQLPEEGLKFMVYLQKENIIDESGMPKERFSAEFPKEGPSILRIQQVVRGDSAAYFCASSPPSGNYEQYFGPGTRLTVT.

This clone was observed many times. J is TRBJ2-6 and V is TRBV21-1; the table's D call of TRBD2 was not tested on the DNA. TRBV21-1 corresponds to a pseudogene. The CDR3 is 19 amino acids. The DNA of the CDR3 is TGTGCCAGCAGCACCCCCCGGACTAGCGGTCGCTCTGGGGCCAACGTCCTGACTTTC. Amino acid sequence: CASSTPRTSGRSGANVLTF.

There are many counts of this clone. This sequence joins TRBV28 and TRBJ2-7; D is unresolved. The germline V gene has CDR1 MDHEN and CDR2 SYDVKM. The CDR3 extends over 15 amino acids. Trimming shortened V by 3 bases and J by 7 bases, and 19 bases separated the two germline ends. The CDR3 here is CASSFPRFVLREQYF. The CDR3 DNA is TGTGCCAGCAGTTTTCCCCGTTTTGTACTAAGGGAGCAGTACTTC.

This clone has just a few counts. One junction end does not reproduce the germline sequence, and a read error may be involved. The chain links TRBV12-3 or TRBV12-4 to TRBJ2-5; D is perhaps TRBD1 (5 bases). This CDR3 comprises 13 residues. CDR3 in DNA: TGTGCCAGCACCCGCGGACATGAAGAGACCCGGTACTTC. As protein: CASTRGHEETRYF.

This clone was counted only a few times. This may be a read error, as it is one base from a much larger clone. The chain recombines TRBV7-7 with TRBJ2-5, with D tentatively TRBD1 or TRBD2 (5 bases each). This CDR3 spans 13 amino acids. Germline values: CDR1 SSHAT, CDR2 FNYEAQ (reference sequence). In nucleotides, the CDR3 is TGTGCTAGCCCGGGGCAGAGCCAAGAGGCCCAGTACTTC. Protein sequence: CASPGQSQEAQYF. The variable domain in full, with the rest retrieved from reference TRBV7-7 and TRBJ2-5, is GAGVSQSPRYKVTKRGQDVTLRCDPISSHATLYWYQQALGQGPEFLTYFNYEAQPDKSGLPSDRFSAERPEGSISTLTIQRTEQRDSAMYRCASPGQSQEAQYFGPGTRLLVL.

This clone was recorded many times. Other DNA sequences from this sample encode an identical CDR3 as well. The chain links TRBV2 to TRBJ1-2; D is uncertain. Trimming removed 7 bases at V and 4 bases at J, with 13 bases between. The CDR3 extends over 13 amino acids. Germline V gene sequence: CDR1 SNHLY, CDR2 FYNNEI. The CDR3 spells CASNSLRGYGYTF. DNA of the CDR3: TGTGCCAGCAACTCCCTAAGAGGCTATGGCTACACCTTC.

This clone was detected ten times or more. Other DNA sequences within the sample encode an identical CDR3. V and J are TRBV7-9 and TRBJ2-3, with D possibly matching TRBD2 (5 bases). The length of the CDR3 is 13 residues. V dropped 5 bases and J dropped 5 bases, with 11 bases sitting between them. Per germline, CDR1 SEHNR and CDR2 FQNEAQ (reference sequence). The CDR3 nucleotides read TGTGCCAGCAGCCCGGACGGGAAAGATACGCAGTATTTT. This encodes CASSPDGKDTQYF. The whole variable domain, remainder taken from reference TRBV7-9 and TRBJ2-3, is DTGVSQNPRHKITKRGQNVTFRCDPISEHNRLYWYRQTLGQGPEFLTYFQNEAQLEKSRLLSDRFSAERPKGSFSTLEIQRTEQGDSAMYLCASSPDGKDTQYFGPGTRLTVL.

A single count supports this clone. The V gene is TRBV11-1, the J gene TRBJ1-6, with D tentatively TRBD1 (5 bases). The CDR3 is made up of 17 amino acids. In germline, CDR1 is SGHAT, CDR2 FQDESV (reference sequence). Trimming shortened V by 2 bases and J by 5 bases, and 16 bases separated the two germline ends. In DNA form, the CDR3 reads TGTGCCAGCAGCTTACTTAATCGGGACGGAGATAATTCACCCCTCCACTTT. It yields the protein CASSLLNRDGDNSPLHF.

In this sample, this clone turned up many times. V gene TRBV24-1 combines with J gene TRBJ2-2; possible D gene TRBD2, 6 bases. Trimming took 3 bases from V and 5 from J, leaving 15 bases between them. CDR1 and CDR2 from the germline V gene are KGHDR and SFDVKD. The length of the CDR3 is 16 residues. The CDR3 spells CATSDTGLTGTGELFF. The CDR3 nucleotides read TGTGCCACCAGTGATACGGGACTCACCGGGACCGGGGAGCTGTTTTTT.

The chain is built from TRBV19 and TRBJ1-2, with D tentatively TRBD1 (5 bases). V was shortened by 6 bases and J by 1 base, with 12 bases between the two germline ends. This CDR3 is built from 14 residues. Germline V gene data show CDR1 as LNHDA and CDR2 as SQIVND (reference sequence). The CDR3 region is CASSGGGSNYGYTF. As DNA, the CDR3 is TGTGCCAGTAGCGGGGGGGGGAGTAACTATGGCTACACCTTC.

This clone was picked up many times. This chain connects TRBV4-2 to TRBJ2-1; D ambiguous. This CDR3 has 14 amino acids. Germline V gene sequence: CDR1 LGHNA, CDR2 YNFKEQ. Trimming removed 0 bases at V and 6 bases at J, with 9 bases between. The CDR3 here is CASSQEGVSNEQFF. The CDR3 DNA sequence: TGTGCCAGCAGCCAAGAAGGCGTATCCAATGAGCAGTTCTTC.

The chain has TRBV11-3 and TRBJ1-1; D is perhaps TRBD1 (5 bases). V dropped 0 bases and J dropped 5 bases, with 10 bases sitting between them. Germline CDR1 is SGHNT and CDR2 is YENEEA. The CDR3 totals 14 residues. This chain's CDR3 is CASSLDGALTEAFF. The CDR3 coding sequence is TGTGCCAGCAGCTTAGACGGGGCGCTTACTGAAGCTTTCTTT.

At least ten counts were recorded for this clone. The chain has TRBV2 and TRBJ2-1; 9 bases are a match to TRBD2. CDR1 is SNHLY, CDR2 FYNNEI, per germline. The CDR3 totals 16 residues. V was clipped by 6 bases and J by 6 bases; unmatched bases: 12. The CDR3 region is CASRLRLAEKSNEQFF. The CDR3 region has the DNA TGTGCCAGCAGGTTGAGACTAGCGGAGAAGTCCAATGAGCAGTTCTTC.

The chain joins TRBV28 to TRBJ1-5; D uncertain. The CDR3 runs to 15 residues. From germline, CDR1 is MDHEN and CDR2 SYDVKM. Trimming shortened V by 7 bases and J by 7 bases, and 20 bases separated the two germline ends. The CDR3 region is CASTPVGWGRQPQHF. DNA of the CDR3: TGTGCCAGCACCCCAGTGGGATGGGGTCGGCAGCCCCAGCATTTT.

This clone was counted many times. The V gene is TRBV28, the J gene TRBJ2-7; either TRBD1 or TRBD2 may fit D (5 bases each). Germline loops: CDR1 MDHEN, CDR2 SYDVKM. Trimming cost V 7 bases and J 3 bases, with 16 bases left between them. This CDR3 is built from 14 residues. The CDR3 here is CASKGSNFFYEQYF. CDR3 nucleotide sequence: TGTGCCAGCAAGGGGAGTAACTTTTTCTACGAGCAGTACTTC.

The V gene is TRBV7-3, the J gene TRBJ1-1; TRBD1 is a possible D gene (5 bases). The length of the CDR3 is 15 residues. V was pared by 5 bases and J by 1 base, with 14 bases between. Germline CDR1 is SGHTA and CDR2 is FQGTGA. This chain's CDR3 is CASSIYGHPNTEAFF. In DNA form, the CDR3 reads TGTGCCAGCAGCATATACGGACATCCGAACACTGAAGCTTTCTTT.

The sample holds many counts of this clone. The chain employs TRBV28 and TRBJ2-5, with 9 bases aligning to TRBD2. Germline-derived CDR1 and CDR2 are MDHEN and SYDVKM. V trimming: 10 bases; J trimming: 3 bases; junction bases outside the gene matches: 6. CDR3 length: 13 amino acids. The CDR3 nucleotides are TGTGCCACACAACGACTAGCGGAAGAGACCCAGTACTTC. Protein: CATQRLAEETQYF.

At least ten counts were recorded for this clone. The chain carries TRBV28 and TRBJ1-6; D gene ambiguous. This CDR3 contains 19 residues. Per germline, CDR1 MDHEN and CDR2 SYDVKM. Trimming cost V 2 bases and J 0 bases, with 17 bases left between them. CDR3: CASSLSVEQPHSYNSPLHF. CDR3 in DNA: TGTGCCAGCAGTTTAAGCGTGGAACAGCCTCACTCCTATAATTCACCCCTCCACTTT.

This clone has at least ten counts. The CDR3 protein is CASSIGLEGFGYTF. CDR3 coding DNA: TGTGCCAGTAGTATAGGATTAGAAGGATTCGGCTACACCTTC. The V call is TRBV19, the J call TRBJ1-2; no clear D. The CDR3 has 14 residues. Germline V lookup: CDR1 LNHDA, CDR2 SQIVND (reference sequence). The germline V and J ends were trimmed by 1 base and 8 bases, with 14 bases remaining between them.

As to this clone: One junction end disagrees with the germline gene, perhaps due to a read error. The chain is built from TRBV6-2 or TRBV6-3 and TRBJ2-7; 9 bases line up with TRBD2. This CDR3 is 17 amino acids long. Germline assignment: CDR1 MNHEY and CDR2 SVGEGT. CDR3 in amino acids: CSSSYTASTSGAYEQYF. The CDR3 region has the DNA TGTTCCAGCAGTTACACTGCCTCGACTAGCGGTGCCTACGAGCAGTACTTC.

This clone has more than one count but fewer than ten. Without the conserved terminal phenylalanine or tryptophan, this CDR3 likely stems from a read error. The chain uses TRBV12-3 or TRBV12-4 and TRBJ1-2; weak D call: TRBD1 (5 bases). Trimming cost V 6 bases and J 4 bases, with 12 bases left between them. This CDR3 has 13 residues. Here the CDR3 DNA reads TGTGCCAGCAGCCAGGACACCTTCTATGGCTACACCCTC. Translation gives CASSQDTFYGYTL.

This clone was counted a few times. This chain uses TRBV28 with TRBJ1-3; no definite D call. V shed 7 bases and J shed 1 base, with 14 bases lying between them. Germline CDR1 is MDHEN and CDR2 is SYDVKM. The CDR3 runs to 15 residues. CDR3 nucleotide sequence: TGTGCCAGCATTAACGCTCTGTGGTCTGGAAACACCATATATTTT. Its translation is CASINALWSGNTIYF.